This TCR beta chain originates from a study of blood T cell repertoires in COVID-19. Overall study context: Samples representing acute and convalescent COVID-19 were sourced from the United States, Italy and Spain.

Those enrolled, adults aged roughly 18 to 100 years, came from about two dozen US areas. Cohorts were assigned according to the clinical history that participants reported. Symptom resolution, clearance, or two negative PCRs marked donors in Cohort 3 as recovered. Looked up from germline, CDR1 is MDHEN and CDR2 is SYDVKM. Trimming cost V 1 base and J 4 bases; bases outside gene matches: 9. The CDR3 is 17 residues long. Assay: immunoSEQ multiplex PCR; the TCRdb copy retains only in-frame clones and omits some. The table records about 440,000 clones, roughly 88% of them present only once. Specimen: PBMCs or T cells enriched from blood (not recorded which). The chain joins TRBV28 to TRBJ2-5; TRBD2 matches 10 bases. This clonotype was obtained from a man younger than 35 who had recovered from COVID-19. In nucleotides, the CDR3 is TGTGCCAGCAGTTTATCTGCTAGCGGGAGTTCCCGAGAGACCCAGTACTTC. This codes for CASSLSASGSSRETQYF.